A selection of T cell receptor beta chains follows, all from one sample in a study of blood T cells in healthy people across ages. Using its own MiXCR run on the 5' RACE reads, TCRdb lists one record per CDR3 protein. The table has some 670,000 distinct CDR3 sequences, approximately 52% seen once. The specimen was blood. The receptors here all came from a woman aged 80 or over in good health. CDR3s include the opening cysteine and the closing phenylalanine or tryptophan. The D gene is left open where the match is weak. For some rows the clone size is stated as once, few or many, or as a class when expanded; others skip it.

clone_size,j_call,v_call,d_call,cdr3_aa,cdr3_nt
-,TRBJ1-1,TRBV3-1,-,CASSPRWGGTEAFF,TGTGCCAGCAGCCCCCGATGGGGGGGGACTGAAGCTTTCTTT
-,TRBJ2-1,TRBV6-1,-,CASSMVAFSYNEQFF,TGTGCCAGCAGCATGGTAGCGTTCTCCTACAATGAGCAGTTCTTC
-,TRBJ2-7,TRBV7-2,TRBD2,CASSLLGLAGDYEQYF,TGTGCCAGCAGCTTATTGGGACTAGCGGGAGACTACGAGCAGTACTTC
-,TRBJ2-7,TRBV7-2,TRBD1,CASTPDRGGSYEQYF,TGTGCCAGCACCCCAGACAGGGGGGGTTCCTACGAGCAGTACTTC
many,TRBJ2-7,TRBV27,-,CASSLGVGFHYEQYF,TGTGCCAGCAGTTTAGGGGTTGGCTTCCACTACGAGCAGTACTTC
few,TRBJ2-7,TRBV5-1,-,CASSQTGIAYEQYF,TGCGCCAGCAGCCAAACGGGGATTGCCTACGAGCAGTACTTC
once,TRBJ2-1,TRBV20-1,TRBD2,CSASKNRGRVTSGRFYNEQFF,TGCAGTGCTAGTAAGAACAGGGGCCGTGTGACTAGCGGGAGGTTCTACAATGAGCAGTTCTTC
-,TRBJ2-2,TRBV2,-,CASSEARLNTGELFF,TGTGCCAGCAGTGAAGCCCGCCTGAACACCGGGGAGCTGTTTTTT
once,TRBJ2-5,TRBV12-3/TRBV12-4,TRBD1,CASSNWDRGQTQYF,TGTGCCAGCAGTAACTGGGACAGGGGTCAGACCCAGTACTTC
many,TRBJ2-1,TRBV12-3/TRBV12-4,TRBD1,CASSPDRGPYEQFF,TGTGCCAGCAGTCCGGACAGGGGGCCTTATGAGCAGTTCTTC
many,TRBJ2-1,TRBV7-9,-,CASSLVGGIVQQFF,TGTGCCAGCAGCTTAGTTGGGGGGATAGTCCAGCAGTTCTTC
many,TRBJ1-1,TRBV12-3/TRBV12-4,-,CASRNEENTEAFF,TGTGCCAGCAGGAACGAGGAGAACACTGAAGCTTTCTTT
-,TRBJ1-1,TRBV5-1,TRBD1,CASSRGTAMNTEAFF,TGCGCCAGCAGCCGGGGGACAGCCATGAACACTGAAGCTTTCTTT
-,TRBJ2-6,TRBV7-9,TRBD1,CASSRGIGTDLSGANVLTF,TGTGCCAGCAGCCGAGGAATCGGGACAGACCTCTCTGGGGCCAACGTCCTGACTTTC
few,TRBJ2-1,TRBV9,TRBD2,CASSSPTGTSLLNEQFF,TGTGCCAGCAGCTCCCCGACCGGGACTAGCCTTCTCAATGAGCAGTTCTTC
-,TRBJ1-1,TRBV20-1,TRBD1,CSARGGAANTEAFF,TGCAGTGCCAGGGGGGGTGCGGCTAACACTGAAGCTTTCTTT
-,TRBJ1-6,TRBV7-9,-,CASSLAMISSPLHF,TGTGCCAGCAGCTTAGCTATGATCAGTTCACCCCTCCACTTT
-,TRBJ1-2,TRBV2,TRBD1,CASRPTGDASGYTF,TGTGCCAGCCGTCCTACAGGGGATGCAAGTGGCTACACCTTC
many,TRBJ2-7,TRBV3-1,-,CASGQSSYEQYF,TGTGCCAGCGGCCAGAGCTCCTACGAGCAGTACTTC